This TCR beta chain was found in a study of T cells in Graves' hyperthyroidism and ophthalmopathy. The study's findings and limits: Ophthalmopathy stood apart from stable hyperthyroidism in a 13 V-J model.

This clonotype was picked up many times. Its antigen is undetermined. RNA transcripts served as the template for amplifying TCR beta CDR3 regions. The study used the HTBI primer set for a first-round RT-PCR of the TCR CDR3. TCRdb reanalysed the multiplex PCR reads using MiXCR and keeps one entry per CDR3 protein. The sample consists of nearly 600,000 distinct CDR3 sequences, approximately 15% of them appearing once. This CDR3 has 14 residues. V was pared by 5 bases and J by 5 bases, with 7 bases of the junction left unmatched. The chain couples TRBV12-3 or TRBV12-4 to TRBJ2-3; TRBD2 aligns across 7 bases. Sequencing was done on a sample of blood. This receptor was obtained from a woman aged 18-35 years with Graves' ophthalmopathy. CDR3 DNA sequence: TGTGCCAGCAGTATCGGGACTAAAGAAGATACGCAGTATTTT. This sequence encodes CASSIGTKEDTQYF.